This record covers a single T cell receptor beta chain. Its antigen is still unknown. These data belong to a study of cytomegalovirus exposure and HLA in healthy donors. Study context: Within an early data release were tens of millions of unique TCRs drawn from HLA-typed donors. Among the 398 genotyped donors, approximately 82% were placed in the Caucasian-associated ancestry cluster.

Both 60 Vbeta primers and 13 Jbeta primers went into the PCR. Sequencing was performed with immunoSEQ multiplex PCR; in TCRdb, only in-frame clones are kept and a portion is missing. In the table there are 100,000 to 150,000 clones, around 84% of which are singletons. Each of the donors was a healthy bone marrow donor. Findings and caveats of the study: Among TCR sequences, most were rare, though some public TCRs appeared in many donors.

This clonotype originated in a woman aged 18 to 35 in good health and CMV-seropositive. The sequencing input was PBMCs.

The CDR3 DNA follows: TGTGCCAGCTCACCCCGGGACTCCGCGAACACCGGGGAGCTGTTTTTT. It translates to CASSPRDSANTGELFF. V and J are TRBV18 and TRBJ2-2; D might be TRBD2 (6 bases). This CDR3 region has 16 residues. Trimming cost V 3 bases and J 0 bases, with 11 bases left between them. Germline CDR1 and CDR2: KGHSH and LQKENI.